This record covers a single TCR beta chain. This receptor's antigen is unknown. The sample holds no much larger clone one base away, and base qualities are not on file. RNA was extracted using the RNeasy kit, and roughly 0.45 to 1 ug of the RNA was reverse transcribed with random hexamers. The immunoSEQ multiplex PCR assay, covering 54 Vbeta and 13 Jbeta segments, was used to amplify TCR beta CDR3 regions. To correct PCR amplification bias, a synthetic template baseline was used for both primer optimization and computational correction. The original methods were these. Reads were annotated to V, D and J genes according to IMGT and were analyzed with immunoSEQ Analyzer, with only productive sequences retained. To calculate clonality, Shannon entropy was normalized by log2 of the number of productive unique sequences and then subtracted from one. For each patient and control, public and private clones were evaluated among the 100 most prevalent clones. Susac-specific clones were defined as absent from healthy and MS cohorts, 1052 published viral clones and other ImmuneACCESS disease sequences. TCRdb reworked the public reads: Q25 trimming with fastp, MiXCR clone assembly, productive beta chains retained. Rows merge per CDR3 protein into single entries with the most common DNA and genes. TCRdb, not the original authors, processed these V and J calls. This sample has about 70,000 distinct CDR3 sequences in its table, and around 96% of those were observed once. 0.095% to 0.12% of the sample is held by the ten biggest clonotypes.

This entry belongs to a study of CD8 T cells in Susac syndrome (dated by TCRdb to 2018 to 2020). Turning to the overall study: Whether CD8+ T cell activation and differentiation in Susac syndrome was antigen driven was tested using repertoire sequencing.

Taken from the germline V gene, the CDR1 and CDR2 loops are SGHRS and YFSETQ. The V end loses 2 bases and the J end loses 0 bases, and a stretch of 8 bases separates them. Spanning cysteine to phenylalanine, the CDR3 consists of 14 amino acids. Solely the CDR3 DNA is kept, with 42 bases framed from the first base. Overall study outcomes, separate from this receptor: The number of individuals in the TCR sequencing and HLA analysis was recognized as being relatively small.

High-throughput TCR beta sequencing profiled peripheral blood CD8+ and CD4+ T cells from healthy donors, Susac syndrome patients and multiple sclerosis patients. The multiple sclerosis controls were treatment-naive patients whose relapsing-remitting disease, either stable or active, fulfilled the revised McDonald criteria. Bulk CD8+ and CD4+ T cells were purified by magnetic negative isolation, whereas CD8+ TEMRA cells were enriched by FACS. Blood was drawn into EDTA tubes, processed within 24 hours, and PBMCs were isolated by density gradient centrifugation. PBMCs intended for TCR sequencing were frozen in liquid nitrogen and were later thawed in a 37 degrees C water bath. Purity of sorted or isolated CD4+, CD8+ and CD8+ TEMRA cells was at least 90%.

This clonotype was sampled from a human donor with multiple sclerosis. Here the chain combines TRBV5-1 and TRBJ2-5; the D gene may be TRBD1 or TRBD2, since each aligns over 5 bases. The material sequenced was CD4+ T cells from PBMCs. The CDR3 amino acid sequence is: CASSFQGDQETQYF. The DNA is as follows: TGCGCCAGCAGCTTCCAGGGAGACCAAGAGACCCAGTACTTC.